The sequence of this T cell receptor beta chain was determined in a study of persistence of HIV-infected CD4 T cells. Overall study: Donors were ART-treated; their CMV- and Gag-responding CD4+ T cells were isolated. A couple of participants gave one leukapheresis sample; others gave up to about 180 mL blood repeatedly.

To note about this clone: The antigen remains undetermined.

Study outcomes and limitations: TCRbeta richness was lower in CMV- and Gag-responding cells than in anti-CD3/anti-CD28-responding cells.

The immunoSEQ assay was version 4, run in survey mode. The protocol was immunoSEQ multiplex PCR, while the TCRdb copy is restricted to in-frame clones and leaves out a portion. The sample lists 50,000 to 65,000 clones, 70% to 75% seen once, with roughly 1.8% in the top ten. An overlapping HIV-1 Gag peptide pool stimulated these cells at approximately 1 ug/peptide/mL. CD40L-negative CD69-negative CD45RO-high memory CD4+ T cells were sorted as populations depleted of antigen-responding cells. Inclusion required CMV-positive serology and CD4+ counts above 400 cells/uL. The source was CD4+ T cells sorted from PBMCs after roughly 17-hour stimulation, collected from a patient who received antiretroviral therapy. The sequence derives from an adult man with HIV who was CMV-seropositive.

CDR3 nucleotides: TGTGCCAGCGGGCGGACAGGGGAGACCCTTTACTATGGCTACACCTTC. This gives the protein CASGRTGETLYYGYTF. The V and J genes are TRBV27 and TRBJ1-2, with 9 bases fitting TRBD1. The germline gives CDR1 MNHEY, CDR2 SMNVEV (reference sequence). The ends lost 8 bases at V and 3 bases at J; junction bases unmatched: 13. The CDR3 has 16 amino acids.